The clone carrying this T cell receptor (beta chain) appeared a few times. Its matching antigen is unknown. Gene names are mouse gene names. The DNA ends 1 residue before the CDR3 does, and the rest of the CDR3 is filled in from the germline J gene. The entry originates in a study of tissue T cells after allogeneic stem cell transplantation. Survey-depth TCRbeta CDR3 sequencing reported V/J genes and productive frequencies. Clones were sequenced by immunoSEQ multiplex PCR, and TCRdb holds only the in-frame ones, with some missing. In the table there are some 2,200 clones, around 50% of which are singletons. The time point: mouse harvest day 7 after allogeneic transplant. The graft held 10^6 splenic CD5+ T cells and 10^7 T-cell-depleted bone marrow cells. This mouse GVHD model was MHC-mismatched B6 to BALB/c, profiled day 7 or 14. The V gene's germline CDR1 is MNHDT and CDR2 YYDKIL. The CDR3 spans 12 residues. Trimming removed 7 bases from V and 6 bases from J; junction bases left unmatched: 4.

The study's findings and limits: Sampling depth was limited, and the cohort was small and clinically varied.

The clonotype comes from a female BALB/c mouse given C57BL/6 T cells with graft-versus-host disease after an allogeneic hematopoietic cell transplant. The sequenced sample consisted of liver tissue. The genes are TRBV17 and TRBJ2-7; 9 nucleotides align to TRBD2. The part of the CDR3 DNA that was read is TGTGCTAGCAAGACTGGGGGTGGTGAACAGTAC. Residues: CASKTGGGEQY. The full CDR3 protein reads CASKTGGGEQYF.